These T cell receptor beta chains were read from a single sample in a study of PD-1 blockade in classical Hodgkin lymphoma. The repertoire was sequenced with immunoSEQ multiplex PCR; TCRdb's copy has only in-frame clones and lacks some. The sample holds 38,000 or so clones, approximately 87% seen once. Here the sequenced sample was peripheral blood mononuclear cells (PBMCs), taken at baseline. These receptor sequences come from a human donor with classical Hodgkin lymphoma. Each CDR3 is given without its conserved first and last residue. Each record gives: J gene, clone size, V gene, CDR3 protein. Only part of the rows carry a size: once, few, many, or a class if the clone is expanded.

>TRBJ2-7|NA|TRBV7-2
ASSVGAGGSYEQY
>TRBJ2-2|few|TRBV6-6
ASSYADSTGELF
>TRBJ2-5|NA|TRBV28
ASSWTGLVQETQY
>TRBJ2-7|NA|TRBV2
ASSEAAGLGSYEQY
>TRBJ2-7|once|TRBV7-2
ASSFTSTHEQY
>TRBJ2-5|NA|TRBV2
ASAGPPLQETQY
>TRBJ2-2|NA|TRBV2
ASSLGQAGTGELF
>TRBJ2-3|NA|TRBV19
ASSKGSRTDTQY
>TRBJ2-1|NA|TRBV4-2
ASSQVVGVLQF
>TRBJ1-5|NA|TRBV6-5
ASSYSMGGEGQPQH
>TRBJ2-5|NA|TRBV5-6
ASSLLPTSLQETQY
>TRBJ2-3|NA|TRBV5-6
ASSLRRGGITDTQY
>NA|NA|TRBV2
ASDQAGVGEQY
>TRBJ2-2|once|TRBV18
ASSASRANTGELF
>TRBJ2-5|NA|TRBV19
ASSPILQVQETQY
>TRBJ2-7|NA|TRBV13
ASSSLSYQDGYEQY
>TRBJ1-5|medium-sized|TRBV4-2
ASSRASGKGNNQPQH
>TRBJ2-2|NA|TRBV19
AGSTGPTGELF
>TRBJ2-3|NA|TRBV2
ASSAEAVPLGTQY
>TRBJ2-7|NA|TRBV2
ASSEAAYEQY
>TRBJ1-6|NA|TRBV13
ASSLAGTAYSPLH
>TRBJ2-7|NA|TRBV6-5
ASRGQAAEVEQY
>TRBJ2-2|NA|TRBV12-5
ASGFHRVVGTGELF
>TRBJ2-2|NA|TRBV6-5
ASNPTGLNTGELF
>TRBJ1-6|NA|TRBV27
ASSGRRSNTNSPLH
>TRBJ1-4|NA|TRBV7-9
ASSYRGPGEKLF
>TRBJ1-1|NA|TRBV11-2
ASSNGQGKVNTEAF
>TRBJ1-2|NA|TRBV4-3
ASSRDRGDYGYT
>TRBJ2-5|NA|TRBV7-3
ASSLPDSETQY
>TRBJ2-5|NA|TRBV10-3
ATARDQQETQY
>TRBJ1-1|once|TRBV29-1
SAMDRGTEAF
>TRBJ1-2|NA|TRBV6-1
ASSVPVNYGYT
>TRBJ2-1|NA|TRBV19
ASSTGLAGVNPIYNEQF
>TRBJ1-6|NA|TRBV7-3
ASSLTSRGNNSPLH